This T cell receptor beta chain appears in the sequencing data of a study of blood T cell repertoires in COVID-19. Libraries were prepared by immunoSEQ multiplex PCR; TCRdb keeps only in-frame clonotypes and omits some of them. This sample carries roughly 220,000 clones, roughly nine tenths of them seen once, and the ten largest clones take about a tenth. CDR3 length equals 16 residues. CDR1 and CDR2 (germline): MNHEY, SVGAGI. J was trimmed by 2 bases and V by 1 base; bases with no gene match: 6. Sequences were obtained from peripheral blood. The chain couples TRBV6-5 to TRBJ2-5, with 8 bases identical to TRBD2. This receptor was identified in a woman aged 45-60 years with COVID-19, enrolled during active disease. CDR3 in DNA: TGTGCCAGCAGTTACTTCCCGCGGGGGGTTCAAGAGACCCAGTACTTC. Amino acid sequence: CASSYFPRGVQETQYF.